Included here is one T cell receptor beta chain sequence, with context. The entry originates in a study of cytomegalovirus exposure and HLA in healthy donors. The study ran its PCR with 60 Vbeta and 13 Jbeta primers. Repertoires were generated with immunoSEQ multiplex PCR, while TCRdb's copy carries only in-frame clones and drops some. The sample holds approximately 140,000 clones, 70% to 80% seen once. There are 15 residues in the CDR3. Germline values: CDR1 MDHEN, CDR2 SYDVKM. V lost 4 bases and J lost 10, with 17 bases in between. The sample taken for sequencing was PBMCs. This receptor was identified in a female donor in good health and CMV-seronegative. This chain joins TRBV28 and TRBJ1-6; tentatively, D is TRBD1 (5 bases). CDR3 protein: CASSSGFGRRSPLHF. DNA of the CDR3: TGTGCCAGCAGTTCAGGGTTTGGGAGGAGGTCACCCCTCCACTTT.